A selection of T cell receptor beta chains follows, all from one sample in a study of T cells in Graves' hyperthyroidism and ophthalmopathy. TCRdb reprocessed the multiplex PCR reads with MiXCR, giving one entry per CDR3 protein. The table shows hundreds of thousands of distinct CDR3 sequences, with under 60% occurring only once. The specimen was peripheral blood or thyroid tissue (not recorded which). The receptors derive from a woman under 30 with Graves' hyperthyroidism. Both conserved end residues are part of each CDR3. Each record gives: V gene, J gene, CDR3 protein.

v_call: TRBV11-2
j_call: TRBJ2-2
cdr3_aa: CASSPDINTGELFF

v_call: TRBV7-3
j_call: TRBJ2-5
cdr3_aa: CASSRGRMEGETQYF

v_call: TRBV29-1
j_call: TRBJ1-5
cdr3_aa: CSVEDGGQPQHF

v_call: TRBV29-1
j_call: TRBJ2-5
cdr3_aa: CSILTGDGATQYF

v_call: TRBV14
j_call: TRBJ2-2
cdr3_aa: CASSQGRASGELFF

v_call: TRBV10-3
j_call: TRBJ2-7
cdr3_aa: CAISESGLAGYEQYF

v_call: TRBV14
j_call: TRBJ1-2
cdr3_aa: CASSPRQVGGGYTF

v_call: TRBV2
j_call: TRBJ1-5
cdr3_aa: CASSLGGNNQPQHF

v_call: TRBV20-1
j_call: TRBJ2-5
cdr3_aa: CSARVANQETQYF

v_call: TRBV7-3
j_call: TRBJ2-7
cdr3_aa: CASSHSGEDTYEQYF

v_call: TRBV24-1
j_call: TRBJ2-5
cdr3_aa: CATSPSGTGGWETQYF

v_call: TRBV6-5
j_call: TRBJ2-2
cdr3_aa: CASSYGGPGELFF

v_call: TRBV7-9
j_call: TRBJ1-5
cdr3_aa: CASSFSGRTGVWQPQHF

v_call: TRBV29-1
j_call: TRBJ1-2
cdr3_aa: CSVENYGYTF

v_call: TRBV7-2
j_call: TRBJ1-5
cdr3_aa: CATRDGVELSNQPQHF

v_call: TRBV25-1
j_call: TRBJ2-2
cdr3_aa: CASSDATGWGTGELFF

v_call: TRBV19
j_call: TRBJ2-7
cdr3_aa: CASTGQGDYEQYF

v_call: TRBV5-1
j_call: TRBJ1-1
cdr3_aa: CASSLKATENTEAFF

v_call: TRBV10-3
j_call: TRBJ1-6
cdr3_aa: CAITEGARSPLHF

v_call: TRBV7-2
j_call: TRBJ1-5
cdr3_aa: CASSLGSRAAHQPQHF

v_call: TRBV7-3
j_call: TRBJ1-2
cdr3_aa: CASGRDRGDYGYTF

v_call: TRBV7-3
j_call: TRBJ2-7
cdr3_aa: CASSYRPDSIYEQYF

v_call: TRBV24-1
j_call: TRBJ2-5
cdr3_aa: CATSDAPSGGRETQYF

v_call: TRBV20-1
j_call: TRBJ1-3
cdr3_aa: CSAKMSVGNTIYF

v_call: TRBV7-2
j_call: TRBJ1-6
cdr3_aa: CASSQVRGRVPLHF

v_call: TRBV7-6
j_call: TRBJ2-7
cdr3_aa: CASSWSGRLYEQYF

v_call: TRBV7-3
j_call: TRBJ1-5
cdr3_aa: CASSLSRDGGQPQHF

v_call: TRBV7-9
j_call: TRBJ1-5
cdr3_aa: CASSYDGDQPQHF

v_call: TRBV7-2
j_call: TRBJ2-7
cdr3_aa: CASSLAWTGYYEQYF

v_call: TRBV7-3
j_call: TRBJ1-1
cdr3_aa: CASSLGLGENTEAFF

v_call: TRBV12-3/TRBV12-4
j_call: TRBJ1-2
cdr3_aa: CASRPTGTGPYGYTF

v_call: TRBV2
j_call: TRBJ1-4
cdr3_aa: CASSELEGVGEKLFF

v_call: TRBV29-1
j_call: TRBJ1-5
cdr3_aa: CSLERGNQPQHF

v_call: TRBV2
j_call: TRBJ1-1
cdr3_aa: CASRSRKGALNTEAFF

v_call: TRBV19
j_call: TRBJ1-2
cdr3_aa: CASSITRGTGYYGYTF

v_call: TRBV12-3/TRBV12-4
j_call: TRBJ2-6
cdr3_aa: CATGPSGANVLTF

v_call: TRBV3-1
j_call: TRBJ1-1
cdr3_aa: CASSQGGGRHTEAFF

v_call: TRBV24-1
j_call: TRBJ2-7
cdr3_aa: CATSGTGGLYEQYF

v_call: TRBV7-2
j_call: NA
cdr3_aa: CATAGTTYNEQFF

v_call: TRBV20-1
j_call: TRBJ2-7
cdr3_aa: CSAHRGDYEQYF